Below are 13 T cell receptor beta chains sequenced from a single sample in a study of cytomegalovirus exposure and HLA in healthy donors. 60 Vbeta and 13 Jbeta primers were used in PCR. Sequencing used immunoSEQ multiplex PCR; TCRdb keeps in-frame clones, though not all of them. The table includes about 180,000 clones, around four fifths detected once. Material for sequencing was PBMCs. The receptors originated from a woman between 45 and 65 years old in good health and CMV-seropositive.

This CDR3 is CASSRSFLLSTDTQYF. CDR3 nucleotides: TGTGCCAGCAGTCGGTCGTTCTTACTAAGCACAGATACGCAGTATTTT. The chain recombines TRBV27 with TRBJ2-3, with no clear D. V shed 5 bases and J shed 0 bases, with 15 bases lying between them. Germline V CDR1 and CDR2: MNHEY, SMNVEV (reference sequence). The CDR3 extends over 16 amino acids.

The gene calls are TRBV18 and TRBJ1-1; tentative D call: TRBD1 (5 bases). This CDR3 comprises 16 residues. Deletions cut 3 bases from V and 0 bases from J, with 14 bases between. Per the germline V gene, CDR1 is KGHSH and CDR2 is LQKENI. The CDR3 region has the DNA TGTGCCAGCTCACCCGTCGGCGGGACCTTGAACACTGAAGCTTTCTTT. This encodes CASSPVGGTLNTEAFF.

The V gene is TRBV5-1, the J gene TRBJ1-5; a weak D match, TRBD1 (5 bases). The CDR3 has 15 residues. V lost 2 bases and J lost 2, with 11 bases in between. Germline V gene lookup returns CDR1 SGHRS and CDR2 YFSETQ. The CDR3 nucleotides are TGCGCCAGCAGCTTCACAACGGGGGGCAATCAGCCCCAGCATTTT. This codes for CASSFTTGGNQPQHF.

V gene TRBV6-1 combines with J gene TRBJ2-3, with 9 positions matching TRBD2. Per the germline V gene, CDR1 is MNHNS and CDR2 is SASEGT. This CDR3 is 14 amino acids long. With V trimmed by 1 base and J by 4 bases, 0 bases remained unmatched. CDR3 sequence (DNA): TGTGCCAGCAGTGAAGGCGGGGGGGCAGATACGCAGTATTTT. Amino acid sequence: CASSEGGGADTQYF.

The rearrangement links TRBV19 to TRBJ2-7; 12 bases line up with TRBD2. The CDR3 is made up of 15 amino acids. The ends lost 5 bases at V and 2 bases at J; junction bases unmatched: 4. The V gene's germline CDR1 is LNHDA and CDR2 SQIVND (reference sequence). The CDR3 bases are TGTGCCAGTAGTTCCAGGACTAGCGGGACCTACGAGCAGTACTTC. This encodes CASSSRTSGTYEQYF.

This rearrangement joins TRBV28 to TRBJ2-5; no clear D gene. The J call may be faulty, since TRBJ2-7 better matches the DNA end. CDR3 size: 14 residues. Germline V gene sequence: CDR1 MDHEN, CDR2 SYDVKM. In nucleotides, the CDR3 is TGTGCCAGCAGTCCTTACCTAGGTACCTACGAGCAGTACTTC. This codes for CASSPYLGTYEQYF.

This sequence joins TRBV5-1 and TRBJ1-1; 9 bases are shared with TRBD1. Germline loops: CDR1 SGHRS, CDR2 YFSETQ. V lost 1 base and J lost 0; bases outside the gene matches: 7. This CDR3 is 17 amino acids long. The CDR3 is CASSLTTGGAMNTEAFF. The CDR3 coding sequence is TGCGCCAGCAGCTTGACGACAGGGGGAGCTATGAACACTGAAGCTTTCTTT.

The rearrangement links TRBV9 to TRBJ2-5; 10 nucleotides align to TRBD1. The end of the DNA fits TRBJ2-7 better, so the J call may be wrong. The CDR3 has 14 residues. Germline CDR1 reads SGDLS; CDR2 reads YYNGEE. The chain's CDR3 is CASSGDRGVYEQYF. DNA for the CDR3: TGTGCCAGCAGCGGGGACAGGGGTGTGTACGAGCAGTACTTC.

The chain uses TRBV27 and TRBJ1-2; 8 bases are a match to TRBD1. V shed 0 bases, J shed 1 base, and the junction held 10 bases outside the gene matches. The CDR3 covers 18 residues. The germline gives CDR1 MNHEY, CDR2 SMNVEV (reference sequence). In nucleotides, the CDR3 is TGTGCCAGCAGTTTATCCGGTTACCCAGACAGGGGTAACTATGGCTACACCTTC. This gives the protein CASSLSGYPDRGNYGYTF.

The V and J genes are TRBV6-6 and TRBJ1-2; perhaps TRBD1 as D (6 bases). The germline V gene has CDR1 MNHNY and CDR2 SVGAGI (reference sequence). V gave up 2 bases and J gave up 2 bases, with 6 bases separating them. The CDR3 has 13 residues. The CDR3 sequence: CASSYDRNYGYTF. Here the CDR3 DNA reads TGTGCCAGCAGTTACGACAGGAACTATGGCTACACCTTC.

The chain uses TRBV7-2 and TRBJ1-5; D remains unclear. V lost 5 bases to trimming and J lost 0 bases, with 8 bases between them. Germline loops: CDR1 SGHTA, CDR2 FQGNSA. This CDR3 is built from 14 residues. CDR3 DNA: TGTGCCAGCAGCCCTCCCTATAGCAATCAGCCCCAGCATTTT. Translating gives CASSPPYSNQPQHF.

This clone was counted a single time. The V and J genes are TRBV28 and TRBJ2-7; 7 bases match TRBD2. V was clipped by 5 bases and J by 5 bases; unmatched bases: 6. Germline CDR1 MDHEN, CDR2 SYDVKM. CDR3 length equals 13 residues. The CDR3 DNA reads as TGTGCCAGCAGTGTGGCGGGAGTCAACGAGCAGTACTTC. This codes for CASSVAGVNEQYF.

The V gene is TRBV7-9, the J gene TRBJ1-6, with 9 nucleotides matching TRBD1. The V gene's germline CDR1 is SEHNR and CDR2 FQNEAQ (reference sequence). J lost 8 bases, V lost 5 bases, and 10 bases had no gene match. The CDR3 covers 16 residues. The CDR3 bases are TGTGCCAGCAGCCCCCGACAGGGGGGTAATCATTCACCCCTCCACTTT. Protein: CASSPRQGGNHSPLHF.